Shown below are 27 T cell receptor beta chains from a single sample sequenced in a study of blood T cell repertoires in COVID-19. Profiled with immunoSEQ multiplex PCR; TCRdb holds only in-frame clones, not every one. The sample has about 300,000 clones, less than 90% seen once. The sequencing sample was made of peripheral blood. Receptor source: a human donor in a cohort sampled during active COVID-19.

Only one count was recorded for this clone. The CDR3: CSGGRGGEQYF. In nucleotides, the CDR3 is TGCAGTGGGGGGCGAGGAGGCGAGCAGTACTTC. J is TRBJ2-7 and V is TRBV20-1, with D maybe TRBD1 (6 bases). V gave up 7 bases and J gave up 6 bases, with 13 bases separating them. The CDR3 totals 11 residues. Germline CDR1 and CDR2: DFQATT and SNEGSKA (reference sequence).

This chain links TRBV4-3 with TRBJ2-1, with 13 nucleotides matching TRBD2. The germline gives CDR1 LGHNA, CDR2 YSLEER. The CDR3 is 18 residues long. V trimming: 4 bases; J trimming: 7 bases; junction bases outside the gene matches: 13. The CDR3 reads CASSLKPRTSGSPNEQFF. The CDR3 nucleotides read TGCGCCAGCAGCCTAAAACCGAGGACTAGCGGGAGTCCTAATGAGCAGTTCTTC.

The J gene is TRBJ2-7, the V gene TRBV7-8, with D perhaps matching TRBD1 (6 bases). This CDR3 has 14 residues. V shed 2 bases and J shed 2 bases, with 10 bases lying between them. Germline V gene lookup returns CDR1 SGHVS and CDR2 FQNEAQ. The CDR3 nucleotides read TGTGCCAGCAGCTTAAGGACAGTTACCTACGAGCAGTACTTC. Translation gives CASSLRTVTYEQYF.

This clone was counted a single time. The genes are TRBV18 and TRBJ1-4; D may be TRBD1 (6 bases). The CDR3 covers 15 residues. Per germline, CDR1 KGHSH and CDR2 LQKENI. Trimming removed 1 base at V and 8 bases at J, with 14 bases between. The CDR3 DNA reads TGTGCCAGCTCACCACGAGGCTTGGGGGCCGAAAAACTGTTTTTT. Amino acid sequence: CASSPRGLGAEKLFF.

The genes are TRBV28 and TRBJ1-5; TRBD1 matches at 7 bases. This CDR3 has 15 amino acids. V trimming: 2 bases; J trimming: 2 bases; junction bases outside the gene matches: 3. Germline V CDR1 and CDR2: MDHEN, SYDVKM. The DNA for the CDR3 is TGTGCCAGCAGTTTAGTCACAGGGGGCAATCAGCCCCAGCATTTT. Encoded protein: CASSLVTGGNQPQHF.

This chain joins TRBV14 and TRBJ1-1, with D maybe TRBD1 (6 bases). The CDR3 has 14 residues. CDR1 SGHDN and CDR2 FVKESK come from the germline V gene. Between the trimmed V and J ends, which lost 4 bases and 6 bases, there was a span of 15 bases. The CDR3 reads CASSRAQGGAEAFF. The CDR3 bases are TGTGCCAGCAGCCGAGCACAGGGAGGGGCTGAAGCTTTCTTT.

This clone was counted a single time. The V and J genes are TRBV19 and TRBJ2-1; 12 bases align to TRBD2. Germline V gives CDR1 LNHDA, CDR2 SQIVND (reference sequence). This CDR3 has 16 residues. V shed 4 bases and J 6 bases; nucleotides not matched to a gene: 7. In DNA form, the CDR3 reads TGTGCCAGTAGTACGCGGACTAGCGGGAAGCTCAATGAGCAGTTCTTC. Residues: CASSTRTSGKLNEQFF.

The chain uses TRBV19 and TRBJ1-5, with D possibly matching TRBD1 (5 bases). Trimming removed 1 base at V and 0 bases at J, with 7 bases between. From germline, CDR1 is LNHDA and CDR2 SQIVND (reference sequence). The CDR3 extends over 15 amino acids. Here the CDR3 DNA reads TGTGCCAGTAGTATAGGGGGCTTTAGCAATCAGCCCCAGCATTTT. It translates to CASSIGGFSNQPQHF. Full variable domain (remainder filled in from reference TRBV19 and TRBJ1-5): DGGITQSPKYLFRKEGQNVTLSCEQNLNHDAMYWYRQDPGQGLRLIYYSQIVNDFQKGDIAEGYSVSREKKESFPLTVTSAQKNPTAFYLCASSIGGFSNQPQHFGDGTRLSIL.

The chain combines TRBV12-3 or TRBV12-4 with TRBJ1-1; no clear D gene. V lost 3 bases, J lost 1 base, and 6 bases lay in between. The CDR3 totals 13 residues. CDR3 loop: CASSLAENTEAFF. The CDR3 DNA reads as TGTGCCAGCAGTTTGGCCGAGAACACTGAAGCTTTCTTT.

This chain uses TRBV5-8 with TRBJ2-7; a possible D gene is TRBD1 (6 bases). Germline V gives CDR1 SGHTS, CDR2 YDEGEE. Trimming cost V 6 bases and J 4 bases, with 20 bases left between them. The CDR3 sequence is 15 residues long. The CDR3 protein is CASNPSGTWGYEQYF. The CDR3 DNA sequence: TGTGCCAGCAACCCTTCCGGGACATGGGGTTACGAGCAGTACTTC.

The J gene is TRBJ1-1, the V gene TRBV6-5, with D perhaps TRBD1 (5 bases). Germline CDR1 is MNHEY and CDR2 is SVGAGI. The CDR3 runs 12 residues. Trimming shortened V by 8 bases and J by 5 bases, and 12 bases separated the two germline ends. CDR3 nucleotide sequence: TGTGCCAGCCGGGACTCGGCGACTGAAGCTTTCTTT. It is translated as CASRDSATEAFF.

The CDR3 region has the DNA TGTGCCAGCACCTGGACAGGTTCAAGCCTCTATGGCTACACCTTC. It translates to CASTWTGSSLYGYTF. J is TRBJ1-2 and V is TRBV9; 7 nucleotides align to TRBD1. CDR1 and CDR2 (germline): SGDLS, YYNGEE. This CDR3 has 15 residues. V dropped 6 bases and J dropped 4; count of bases not matched to a gene: 12.

The count of this clone is one. V and J are TRBV19 and TRBJ1-2; possible D gene TRBD1, 5 bases. Germline lookup yields CDR1 LNHDA and CDR2 SQIVND (reference sequence). With 10 bases removed from V and 1 base from J, the gap between germline ends came to 13 bases. The CDR3 sequence is 13 residues long. CDR3 residues: CATHQGLNYGYTF. As DNA, the CDR3 is TGTGCCACTCATCAGGGACTTAACTATGGCTACACCTTC.

This chain links TRBV6-1 with TRBJ2-7; D gene uncertain. V was trimmed by 3 bases and J by 0 bases, leaving 9 bases between them. Germline-derived CDR1 and CDR2 are MNHNS and SASEGT. The CDR3 sequence is 14 residues long. CDR3 bases: TGTGCCAGCAGTGACCCACAGACCTCCTACGAGCAGTACTTC. Translated: CASSDPQTSYEQYF.

This chain uses TRBV24-1 with TRBJ2-1; TRBD2 aligns across 7 bases. There are 15 residues in the CDR3. J was trimmed by 2 bases and V by 3 bases; bases with no gene match: 3. Germline V gives CDR1 KGHDR, CDR2 SFDVKD. In DNA, the CDR3 is TGTGCCACCAGTGATACTGGACTAGCCTACAATGAGCAGTTCTTC. Its translation: CATSDTGLAYNEQFF.

The chain carries TRBV5-5 and TRBJ2-5, with D perhaps TRBD2 (5 bases). This CDR3 region has 15 residues. Between the trimmed V and J ends, which lost 4 bases and 2 bases, there was a span of 15 bases. Germline assignment: CDR1 SGHKS and CDR2 YYEKEE (reference sequence). The CDR3 DNA sequence: TGTGCCAGCAGCCCTGGTCCTAGGACTCAAGAGACCCAGTACTTC. Protein: CASSPGPRTQETQYF.

This chain links TRBV29-1 with TRBJ2-1; 14 positions match TRBD2. The V gene end was trimmed by 4 bases and the J gene end by 6 bases; junction bases not matched to a gene: 8. CDR1 and CDR2 (germline): SQVTM, ANQGSEA. The CDR3 sequence is 16 residues long. The CDR3 sequence: CSVVRRLAGGFNEQFF. The CDR3 DNA reads TGCAGCGTTGTTCGTAGACTAGCGGGAGGGTTCAATGAGCAGTTCTTC.

The chain couples TRBV18 to TRBJ2-1, with TRBD1 matching 10 bases. Germline V gene data show CDR1 as KGHSH and CDR2 as LQKENI. There are 15 residues in the CDR3. V gave up 3 bases and J gave up 7 bases; unmatched junction bases: 6. CDR3 in amino acids: CASSPRGGQGNEQFF. Here the CDR3 DNA reads TGTGCCAGCTCACCCCGAGGGGGACAGGGGAATGAGCAGTTCTTC.

This chain joins TRBV28 and TRBJ2-5, with D possibly being TRBD1 (5 bases). CDR1 MDHEN and CDR2 SYDVKM come from the germline V gene. The CDR3 extends over 14 amino acids. V lost 6 bases to trimming and J lost 1 base, with 12 bases between them. The CDR3 protein is CASRPTDFQETQYF. CDR3 nucleotides: TGTGCCAGCAGGCCGACAGATTTCCAAGAGACCCAGTACTTC.

CDR3 DNA sequence: TGTGCCAGCAGCTCCCAGAGGGGGATGAGCTCCTACAATGAGCAGTTCTTC. Translation: CASSSQRGMSSYNEQFF. V and J are TRBV5-4 and TRBJ2-1; D might be TRBD1 (6 bases). The CDR3 covers 17 residues. Per germline, CDR1 SGHNT and CDR2 YYREEE (reference sequence). Trimming took 3 bases from V and 0 from J, leaving 16 bases between them.

The chain employs TRBV18 and TRBJ2-1; 16 bases fit TRBD2. CDR3 size: 16 residues. Trimming removed 2 bases from V and 6 bases from J; junction bases left unmatched: 1. The germline CDR1 and CDR2 sequences are KGHSH and LQKENI. This chain's CDR3 is CASSPGTSGRANEQFF. In nucleotides, the CDR3 is TGTGCCAGCTCACCAGGGACTAGCGGGAGGGCCAATGAGCAGTTCTTC.

The rearrangement uses TRBV15 and TRBJ1-1, with TRBD1 as a possible D gene (5 bases). Trimming left V 8 bases short and J 4 bases short, with 14 bases between. The CDR3 is 13 amino acids. CDR1 LNHNV and CDR2 YYDKDF come from the germline V gene (reference sequence). In DNA form, the CDR3 reads TGTGCCACCCGGGGGTTTGGGGCCACTGAAGCTTTCTTT. This sequence encodes CATRGFGATEAFF.

The V call is TRBV4-1, the J call TRBJ2-3; TRBD2 matches at 8 bases. V shed 4 bases and J 0 bases; nucleotides not matched to a gene: 6. The CDR3 is 16 amino acids. Germline V gene data show CDR1 as MGHRA and CDR2 as YSYEKL. The CDR3 sequence is CASSPSGSTSTDTQYF. Written as DNA, the CDR3 is TGCGCCAGCAGCCCTAGCGGGTCCACTAGCACAGATACGCAGTATTTT.

V gene TRBV9 combines with J gene TRBJ2-2; 9 bases agree with TRBD2. The germline V gene has CDR1 SGDLS and CDR2 YYNGEE. V lost 3 bases and J lost 3; bases outside the gene matches: 6. There are 16 residues in the CDR3. CDR3 protein: CASSALTSGYTGELFF. In DNA form, the CDR3 reads TGTGCCAGCAGCGCCTTAACTAGCGGGTACACCGGGGAGCTGTTTTTT.

V usage is TRBV20-1 and J usage is TRBJ2-7, with 8 bases fitting TRBD2. Germline CDR1 DFQATT, CDR2 SNEGSKA (reference sequence). J lost 0 bases, V lost 3 bases, and 4 bases had no gene match. This CDR3 is built from 14 residues. This CDR3 is CSASSGTLSYEQYF. The CDR3, as DNA: TGCAGTGCTAGTAGCGGGACGCTCTCCTACGAGCAGTACTTC.

This clone was recorded at least ten times. The chain carries TRBV23-1 and TRBJ1-6, with D possibly being TRBD1 (6 bases). TRBV23-1 is an ORF; its function is uncertain. Trimming took 0 bases from V and 9 from J, leaving 21 bases between them. The CDR3 is made up of 18 amino acids. Written as DNA, the CDR3 is TGCGCCAGCAGTCAATCCATTAAGGACAGCGCTCACGGTTCACCCCTCCACTTT. This gives the protein CASSQSIKDSAHGSPLHF.

The gene calls are TRBV28 and TRBJ2-1, with 13 bases matching TRBD2. The CDR3 consists of 15 residues. V dropped 5 bases and J dropped 13; count of bases not matched to a gene: 11. Germline V CDR1 and CDR2: MDHEN, SYDVKM. CDR3 sequence reads: CASSVLGTSGMDQFF. The CDR3 DNA sequence: TGTGCCAGCAGTGTTTTAGGGACTAGCGGGATGGACCAGTTCTTC.